What follows are 6 T cell receptor beta chains derived from one specimen sequenced in a study of blood T cells in healthy people across ages. The authors ran a second PCR of roughly 7 to 11 cycles using a sample-barcoded 5' primer and a J-beta primer mix. MiXCR, applied by TCRdb to the 5' RACE reads, yields one record per CDR3 protein. This sample has 700,000 or so distinct CDR3 sequences, with approximately 22% found just once. The sample comprised blood. These receptors were taken from an older man in good health.

This clonotype was counted a few times. The rearrangement joins TRBV29-1 to TRBJ2-1; tentative D call: TRBD1 (6 bases). Deletions cut 1 base from V and 6 bases from J, with 7 bases between. The length of the CDR3 is 12 residues. Per germline, CDR1 SQVTM and CDR2 ANQGSEA. CDR3 loop: CSVEVRGNEQFF. The CDR3 nucleotides are TGCAGCGTTGAAGTCAGGGGCAATGAGCAGTTCTTC.

This clonotype was counted a few times. This chain uses TRBV6-1 with TRBJ2-7, with TRBD2 matching over 7 bases. Germline values: CDR1 MNHNS, CDR2 SASEGT. The CDR3 has 15 amino acids. V gave up 5 bases and J gave up 0 bases; unmatched junction bases: 7. The CDR3 sequence: CASSREAGSSYEQYF. Here the CDR3 DNA reads TGTGCCAGCAGTCGAGAAGCGGGAAGCTCCTACGAGCAGTACTTC.

The V and J genes are TRBV18 and TRBJ2-7, with D uncertain. CDR3 length: 12 amino acids. The germline V and J ends were trimmed by 5 bases and 2 bases, with 7 bases remaining between them. CDR1 and CDR2 from the germline V gene are KGHSH and LQKENI. CDR3: CASSSSAYEQYV. The CDR3 DNA sequence: TGTGCCAGCTCAAGCTCTGCCTACGAGCAGTACGTC.

This clonotype was found a few times. The chain employs TRBV15 and TRBJ2-1; TRBD2 matches at 10 bases. The CDR3 runs 18 residues. CDR1 and CDR2 (germline): LNHNV, YYDKDF (reference sequence). Trimming removed 4 bases from V and 4 bases from J; junction bases left unmatched: 13. The CDR3 sequence is CATSTLTSGLSIYNEQFF. In nucleotides, the CDR3 is TGTGCCACCAGCACCTTGACTAGCGGGTTATCTATATACAATGAGCAGTTCTTC.

This clonotype was recorded a few times. The chain employs TRBV7-2 and TRBJ1-2, with D possibly matching TRBD1 (5 bases). V dropped 3 bases and J dropped 0 bases, with 11 bases sitting between them. The CDR3 is made up of 15 amino acids. Germline CDR1 SGHTA, CDR2 FQGNSA. DNA for the CDR3: TGTGCCAGCAGCTTTTTTGGGGCGTCTAACTATGGCTACACCTTC. This translates into CASSFFGASNYGYTF.

The chain uses TRBV9 and TRBJ2-1; no definite D call. V lost 0 bases and J lost 5, with 12 bases in between. This CDR3 has 15 amino acids. Germline V gene sequence: CDR1 SGDLS, CDR2 YYNGEE. CDR3: CASSVGSRTNNEQFF. In DNA form, the CDR3 reads TGTGCCAGCAGCGTAGGGTCCAGGACGAACAATGAGCAGTTCTTC.